One and the same sample provided the 26 T cell receptor beta chains below, sequenced in a study of blood T cells in healthy people across ages. Then a second PCR, running about 6 to 12 cycles, was carried out with a sample-barcoded 5' primer and a J-beta primer mix. TCRdb itself ran the 5' RACE reads through MiXCR, one entry per CDR3 protein. The sample comprises approximately 290,000 distinct CDR3 sequences, around 30% of which are singletons, and 25% to 35% rests with the top ten. The sequenced material came from blood. These receptors were obtained from a woman between 70 and 85 years old in good health.

The genes are TRBV6-2 or TRBV6-3 and TRBJ2-1; 10 nucleotides match TRBD2. Germline CDR1 and CDR2: MNHEY and SVGEGT. V was clipped by 0 bases and J by 9 bases; unmatched bases: 8. The CDR3 is 16 residues long. The DNA of the CDR3 is TGTGCCAGCAGTTACTCACGGGCTAGCGGGAGTTCTGAGCAGTTCTTC. This translates into CASSYSRASGSSEQFF.

This chain joins TRBV18 and TRBJ1-2; 9 nucleotides line up with TRBD1. The CDR3 is 15 amino acids. From germline, CDR1 is KGHSH and CDR2 LQKENI. The V gene end was trimmed by 3 bases and the J gene end by 8 bases; junction bases not matched to a gene: 10. The CDR3 sequence: CASSPSGTGGGGYTF. The DNA of the CDR3 is TGTGCCAGCTCACCGTCAGGAACAGGGGGCGGCGGCTACACCTTC.

A few counts support this clonotype. This rearrangement joins TRBV19 to TRBJ1-4, with D possibly TRBD1 on 6 matching bases. Trimming cost V 7 bases and J 0 bases, with 9 bases left between them. This CDR3 is 14 amino acids long. The germline gives CDR1 LNHDA, CDR2 SQIVND (reference sequence). CDR3 amino acids: CASNRVATNEKLFF. The CDR3 DNA reads TGTGCCAGTAACAGGGTTGCAACTAATGAAAAACTGTTTTTT.

V is TRBV5-1 and J is TRBJ2-6; D gene uncertain. Germline V lookup: CDR1 SGHRS, CDR2 YFSETQ. This CDR3 has 17 amino acids. Trimming pared 6 bases from V and 1 base from J, leaving 17 bases between. The DNA for the CDR3 is TGCGCCAGCATTGGCGGTACTACCCGATCTGGGGCCAACGTCCTGACTTTC. Translation gives CASIGGTTRSGANVLTF.

The chain is built from TRBV2 and TRBJ2-5; 8 bases are shared with TRBD1. The assigned J gene may be wrong: the sequence end matches TRBJ2-7 better. This CDR3 is 16 amino acids long. From germline, CDR1 is SNHLY and CDR2 FYNNEI. This CDR3 reads CASSEAVRGLGHEQYF. The CDR3 DNA follows: TGTGCCAGCAGTGAAGCGGTCAGGGGGCTTGGGCACGAGCAGTACTTC.

This clonotype was recorded a few times. The chain has TRBV5-1 and TRBJ2-5; TRBD2 aligns across 8 bases. Germline loops: CDR1 SGHRS, CDR2 YFSETQ. The CDR3 runs 15 residues. V was pared by 0 bases and J by 0 bases, with 1 base of the junction left unmatched. The CDR3 DNA is TGCGCCAGCAGCTTGGCTAGCGGGTACCAAGAGACCCAGTACTTC. This translates into CASSLASGYQETQYF.

This rearrangement joins TRBV27 to TRBJ1-5; TRBD1 matches at 7 bases. Germline V gene lookup returns CDR1 MNHEY and CDR2 SMNVEV (reference sequence). The V segment lost 5 bases and the J segment 7 bases; nucleotides outside the gene matches: 14. The CDR3 is 16 residues long. Here the CDR3 DNA reads TGTGCCAGCAGTAGCACCGATACAGGGGAGGGCCAGCCCCAGCATTTT. Amino acids: CASSSTDTGEGQPQHF.

This clonotype was counted between two and nine times. The J gene is TRBJ1-1, the V gene TRBV12-3 or TRBV12-4; D not certain. The CDR3 is 12 amino acids. Between the trimmed V and J ends, which lost 7 bases and 10 bases, there was a span of 16 bases. CDR3 DNA sequence: TGTGCCAGCATGGACCCTCCGTCGGGAGCTTTCTTT. Protein product: CASMDPPSGAFF.

J is TRBJ2-7 and V is TRBV28; 7 bases line up with TRBD1. Germline assignment: CDR1 MDHEN and CDR2 SYDVKM. The CDR3 runs 12 residues. V was clipped by 7 bases and J by 4 bases; unmatched bases: 4. The CDR3 sequence is CASKTGRYEQYF. CDR3 DNA: TGTGCCAGCAAGACAGGGCGGTACGAGCAGTACTTC.

This clonotype came up a few times. This rearrangement joins TRBV20-1 to TRBJ2-7; TRBD2 matches at 12 bases. The V segment lost 0 bases and the J segment 3 bases; nucleotides outside the gene matches: 3. Germline-derived CDR1 and CDR2 are DFQATT and SNEGSKA (reference sequence). The CDR3 totals 15 residues. For the CDR3, the DNA is TGCAGTGCTAGAGATCCGGGACTAGCGGGCTACGAGCAGTACTTC. It translates to CSARDPGLAGYEQYF.

This clonotype has more than one count but fewer than ten. This rearrangement joins TRBV5-1 to TRBJ1-4; D is possibly TRBD1 (5 bases). Germline CDR1 SGHRS, CDR2 YFSETQ. V was cut by 7 bases and J by 8 bases, with 21 bases left in between. This CDR3 has 15 residues. The CDR3 coding sequence is TGCGCCAGCGACCCTGGGACGCCCCCCAGGGAAAAACTGTTTTTT. This encodes CASDPGTPPREKLFF.

The CDR3 DNA is TGTGCCAGCAGCGCCGGGGAGGCCGCGGGAGAGTATGAGCAGTTCTTC. Protein product: CASSAGEAAGEYEQFF. The chain links TRBV9 to TRBJ2-1, with 7 bases that match TRBD2. The CDR3 is 16 amino acids. CDR1 and CDR2 (germline): SGDLS, YYNGEE. Trimming removed 3 bases from V and 8 bases from J; junction bases left unmatched: 14.

This chain joins TRBV27 and TRBJ1-4; no clear D. The CDR3 sequence is 14 residues long. The germline V and J ends were trimmed by 5 bases and 0 bases, with 7 bases remaining between them. In germline, CDR1 is MNHEY, CDR2 SMNVEV (reference sequence). The CDR3 loop is CASSAAPTNEKLFF. For the CDR3, the DNA is TGTGCCAGCAGTGCGGCGCCAACTAATGAAAAACTGTTTTTT.

The chain recombines TRBV28 with TRBJ2-7, with D possibly being TRBD1 (5 bases). CDR1 and CDR2 (germline): MDHEN, SYDVKM. V lost 5 bases and J lost 9, with 14 bases in between. The CDR3 spans 12 residues. The CDR3 bases are TGTGCCAGCAGTCTAGGCCGTACAGGGCAGTACTTC. Protein: CASSLGRTGQYF.

The chain joins TRBV5-1 to TRBJ2-1, with 11 bases that match TRBD2. The V gene end was trimmed by 5 bases and the J gene end by 7 bases; junction bases not matched to a gene: 8. Per germline, CDR1 SGHRS and CDR2 YFSETQ. This CDR3 has 15 amino acids. CDR3 nucleotides: TGCGCCAGCAGTCCATCACTAGCGGGAGTAAATGAGCAGTTCTTC. This sequence encodes CASSPSLAGVNEQFF.

This clonotype was picked up many times. The chain joins TRBV4-1 to TRBJ2-3; D is uncertain. V was shortened by 2 bases and J by 10 bases, with 13 bases between the two germline ends. This CDR3 comprises 13 residues. Germline CDR1 is MGHRA and CDR2 is YSYEKL. In nucleotides, the CDR3 is TGCGCCAGCAGCCAAAACCCCGACCCGGCGCAGTATTTT. This encodes CASSQNPDPAQYF.

The chain has TRBV24-1 and TRBJ2-5, with TRBD1 identical over 7 bases. The J call is uncertain, as TRBJ2-7 better fits the DNA end. From germline, CDR1 is KGHDR and CDR2 SFDVKD. The CDR3 is made up of 15 amino acids. The CDR3 DNA reads as TGTGCCACCAGTGATCCCCGGGACAGAACCTACGAGCAGTACTTC. Its protein is CATSDPRDRTYEQYF.

This clonotype showed up many times. The chain joins TRBV29-1 to TRBJ2-7; 12 nucleotides line up with TRBD2. Germline V gene lookup returns CDR1 SQVTM and CDR2 ANQGSEA. V gave up 0 bases and J gave up 7 bases; unmatched junction bases: 4. The CDR3 runs to 14 residues. The CDR3 DNA reads as TGCAGCGTTGAAGATGGACTAGCGGGAAAGGAGCAGTACTTC. Its translation: CSVEDGLAGKEQYF.

At least ten counts were recorded for this clonotype. The chain carries TRBV7-2 and TRBJ1-5; 8 nucleotides line up with TRBD1. Trimming cost V 1 base and J 5 bases; bases outside gene matches: 7. Germline loops: CDR1 SGHTA, CDR2 FQGNSA. The CDR3 spans 16 residues. For the CDR3, the DNA is TGTGCCAGCAGCTTAGACGGGACAGGAGTTGATCAGCCCCAGCATTTT. Its translation is CASSLDGTGVDQPQHF.

This chain uses TRBV3-1 with TRBJ2-6, with D unclear. CDR1 and CDR2 from the germline V gene are LGHDT and YNNKEL (reference sequence). Trimming pared 2 bases from V and 0 bases from J, leaving 5 bases between. The CDR3 runs to 15 residues. Here the CDR3 reads CASSQIDSGANVLTF. The CDR3 coding sequence is TGTGCCAGCAGCCAAATCGACTCTGGGGCCAACGTCCTGACTTTC.

Worth noting for this clonotype: Sequence at one end of the junction differs from germline and may be a read error. The chain recombines TRBV3-1 with TRBJ2-5, with 9 bases lining up with TRBD2. The CDR3 is 16 residues long. In germline, CDR1 is LGHDT, CDR2 YNNKEL (reference sequence). The CDR3 nucleotides read TGTGCCAGCAGCCTCCAGCGGGAGGTGGGCTACAATGAGCAGCTCTTC. Encoded protein: CASSLQREVGYNEQLF.

This clonotype was found many times. The chain combines TRBV7-8 with TRBJ2-7; the match to TRBD1 covers 8 bases. Unmatched junction bases numbered 4, after V lost 3 bases and J lost 0 bases. The CDR3 consists of 15 residues. In germline, CDR1 is SGHVS, CDR2 FQNEAQ. The CDR3 DNA reads TGTGCCAGCAGCTTCGACAGGGGTTTCTCCTACGAGCAGTACTTC. Protein product: CASSFDRGFSYEQYF.

This clonotype came up once. V and J are TRBV20-1 and TRBJ2-7; D unclear. The J call may be mistaken, given a closer DNA end match to TRBJ2-5. CDR1 DFQATT and CDR2 SNEGSKA come from the germline V gene (reference sequence). This CDR3 has 14 residues. CDR3: CSARDTTRGQTQYF. The CDR3 DNA follows: TGCAGTGCTAGAGACACGACCCGAGGCCAGACCCAGTACTTC.

V and J are TRBV6-2 or TRBV6-3 and TRBJ2-4; D is undetermined. Trimming removed 6 bases at V and 0 bases at J, with 9 bases between. Germline V gene lookup returns CDR1 MNHEY and CDR2 SVGEGT. The CDR3 is 14 residues long. The CDR3, as DNA: TGTGCCAGCAGCTCCGTTCCAGCCAAAAACATTCAGTACTTC. Its translation is CASSSVPAKNIQYF.

This clonotype was found a few times. The chain combines TRBV7-8 with TRBJ2-5; TRBD2 matches at 8 bases. The trim removed 1 base at V and 4 bases at J, leaving 8 bases unmatched. The germline CDR1 and CDR2 sequences are SGHVS and FQNEAQ. The CDR3 length is 16 residues. Here the CDR3 DNA reads TGTGCCAGCAGCTTAGTTACGGGAGGGCCTGGAGAGACCCAGTACTTC. Amino acid sequence: CASSLVTGGPGETQYF.

The chain recombines TRBV28 with TRBJ1-5; D ambiguous. The CDR3 has 15 residues. The V gene's germline CDR1 is MDHEN and CDR2 SYDVKM. Trimming took off 4 bases at V and 3 bases at J, with 13 bases between the two ends. CDR3 coding DNA: TGTGCCAGCAGTTCCTGGAGTCGGGACAATCAGCCCCAGCATTTT. Amino acid sequence: CASSSWSRDNQPQHF.